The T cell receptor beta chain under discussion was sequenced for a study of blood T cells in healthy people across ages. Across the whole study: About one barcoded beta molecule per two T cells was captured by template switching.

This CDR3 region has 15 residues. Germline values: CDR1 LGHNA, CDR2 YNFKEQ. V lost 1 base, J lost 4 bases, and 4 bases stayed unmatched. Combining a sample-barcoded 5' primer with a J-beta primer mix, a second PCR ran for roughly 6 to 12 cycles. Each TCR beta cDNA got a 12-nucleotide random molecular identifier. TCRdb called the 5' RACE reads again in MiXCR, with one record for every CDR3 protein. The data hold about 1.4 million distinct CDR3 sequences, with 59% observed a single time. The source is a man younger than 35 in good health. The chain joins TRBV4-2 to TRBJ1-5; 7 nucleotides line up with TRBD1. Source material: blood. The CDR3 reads CASSQAGQDNQPQHF. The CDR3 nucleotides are TGTGCCAGCAGCCAAGCTGGACAGGATAATCAGCCCCAGCATTTT.